This TCR beta chain was retrieved from a study of early T cells in non-severe SARS-CoV-2 infection. This clonotype came up many times. TCRdb redid the calling of the 5' RACE reads with MiXCR, one entry per CDR3 protein. The table shows tens of thousands of distinct CDR3 sequences, with more than 10% occurring only once. This TCR came from an adult who was a healthcare worker with PCR-confirmed SARS-CoV-2 infection or an uninfected control (not recorded which). Sample: whole blood.

CDR3 in DNA: TGCAGTGCTCAAACAGGACTAGCGGGACTCGACGAGCAGTACTTC. Translating gives CSAQTGLAGLDEQYF. This chain links TRBV20-1 with TRBJ2-7; 12 nucleotides match TRBD2. The CDR3 spans 15 residues. With 5 bases clipped from V and 5 bases from J, the junction kept 10 bases outside the gene matches. The germline gives CDR1 DFQATT, CDR2 SNEGSKA (reference sequence).